One and the same sample provided the 27 T cell receptor beta chains below, sequenced in a study of Graves' ophthalmopathy and Graves' hyperthyroidism. TCR beta CDR3 amplification used RNA transcripts. Second-round multiplex PCR followed a first-round RT-PCR using HTBI primers. TCRdb itself ran the multiplex PCR reads through MiXCR, one entry per CDR3 protein. Among around 1.1 million distinct CDR3 sequences listed, 36% were seen once. The sample was peripheral blood or thyroid tissue (not recorded which). These receptors were collected from an adult man with Graves' hyperthyroidism.

The rearrangement uses TRBV7-2 and TRBJ2-3; no definite D call. The V gene lost 3 bases and the J gene lost 4 bases, with 5 bases spanning the gap. Germline-derived CDR1 and CDR2 are SGHTA and FQGNSA. The length of the CDR3 is 12 residues. The CDR3: CASSFLPDTQYF. The CDR3 nucleotides read TGTGCCAGCAGCTTTCTCCCAGATACGCAGTATTTT.

This clonotype has only a few counts. The junction differs from germline at one of its ends, possibly a read error. The rearrangement links TRBV10-3 to TRBJ1-5; no reliable D call. The germline V gene has CDR1 ENHRY and CDR2 SYGVKD. This CDR3 region has 17 residues. CDR3 sequence (DNA): TGTGCCAGCAGTTACTCCGGGATTTTCGATAGCAATCAGCCCCAGCATTTT. Encoded protein: CASSYSGIFDSNQPQHF.

Of note for this clonotype: A read error may explain this, as a much larger clone is one base away. The conserved closing phenylalanine or tryptophan is absent in this CDR3, likely reflecting a read error. J is TRBJ2-7 and V is TRBV7-3, with TRBD2 as a possible D gene (7 bases). This CDR3 region has 15 residues. Deletions cut 6 bases from V and 3 bases from J, with 18 bases between. Germline assignment: CDR1 SGHTA and CDR2 FQGTGA. As DNA, the CDR3 is TGTGCCAGCAGTCTAAGGGGGGGCGGAGGCTACGAGCAGTACCTC. It translates to CASSLRGGGGYEQYL.

This chain uses TRBV9 with TRBJ1-5; D is uncertain. CDR3 length: 15 residues. The germline V gene encodes CDR1 SGDLS and CDR2 YYNGEE. Trimming took 0 bases from V and 0 from J, leaving 7 bases between them. CDR3 nucleotide sequence: TGTGCCAGCAGCGTAGCGGAATATAGCAATCAGCCCCAGCATTTT. It yields the protein CASSVAEYSNQPQHF.

In its sample, this clonotype was seen once. The V call is TRBV7-3, the J call TRBJ2-3; 9 bases are a match to TRBD1. CDR3 length: 14 amino acids. Unmatched junction bases numbered 6, after V lost 7 bases and J lost 4 bases. Per germline, CDR1 SGHTA and CDR2 FQGTGA. The CDR3 sequence is CASTPGQGPDTQYF. For the CDR3, the DNA is TGTGCCAGCACCCCTGGACAGGGGCCAGATACGCAGTATTTT.

The V and J genes are TRBV5-1 and TRBJ1-3; maybe TRBD1 (5 bases). With 4 bases removed from V and 7 bases from J, the gap between germline ends came to 15 bases. Germline V gene lookup returns CDR1 SGHRS and CDR2 YFSETQ. The length of the CDR3 is 14 residues. CDR3 loop: CASSARGRTNTIYF. CDR3 bases: TGCGCCAGCAGCGCCCGGGGGAGAACGAACACCATATATTTT.

This sequence joins TRBV29-1 and TRBJ2-6, with D tentatively TRBD2 (6 bases). Per germline, CDR1 SQVTM and CDR2 ANQGSEA. Trimming cost V 6 bases and J 3 bases, with 9 bases left between them. This CDR3 spans 13 amino acids. The CDR3 sequence is CSVGGVGANVLTF. In nucleotides, the CDR3 is TGCAGCGTGGGGGGTGTTGGGGCCAACGTCCTGACTTTC.

The sample holds many counts of this clonotype. The gene calls are TRBV20-1 and TRBJ2-7; maybe TRBD1 (6 bases). V was clipped by 1 base and J by 2 bases, with 9 bases between them. Germline values: CDR1 DFQATT, CDR2 SNEGSKA (reference sequence). There are 13 residues in the CDR3. The CDR3 region is CSARGDKPYEQYF. The CDR3 DNA reads TGCAGTGCTAGAGGGGACAAACCCTACGAGCAGTACTTC.

This clonotype was recorded many times. This chain connects TRBV10-3 to TRBJ1-2, with D possibly being TRBD1 (6 bases). With 10 bases removed from V and 1 base from J, the gap between germline ends came to 13 bases. CDR1 and CDR2 from the germline V gene are ENHRY and SYGVKD. The CDR3 has 13 amino acids. This CDR3 reads CASHRDINYGYTF. In DNA form, the CDR3 reads TGTGCCAGCCACAGGGATATTAACTATGGCTACACCTTC.

This rearrangement joins TRBV15 to TRBJ1-5; D remains unclear. The germline CDR1 and CDR2 sequences are LNHNV and YYDKDF (reference sequence). V lost 1 base to trimming and J lost 4 bases, with 11 bases between them. The CDR3 spans 15 residues. The CDR3 loop is CATSRGAGQNQPQHF. The CDR3 nucleotides are TGTGCCACCAGCAGAGGGGCCGGGCAGAATCAGCCCCAGCATTTT.

This clonotype has just one count. This chain links TRBV11-2 with TRBJ1-6, with D possibly matching TRBD1 (5 bases). The CDR3 has 15 residues. V was clipped by 3 bases and J by 10 bases, with 16 bases between them. Germline CDR1 reads SGHAT; CDR2 reads FQNNGV. The CDR3 region has the DNA TGTGCCAGCAGCTTCTCCGGGCAGGGCCAATCACCCCTCCACTTT. It encodes CASSFSGQGQSPLHF.

This clonotype was recorded at least ten times. The V and J genes are TRBV2 and TRBJ1-3; D unresolved. The germline gives CDR1 SNHLY, CDR2 FYNNEI. The V gene lost 6 bases and the J gene lost 2 bases, with 8 bases spanning the gap. The CDR3 spans 13 residues. Written as DNA, the CDR3 is TGTGCCAGCAGCGGGGTTCCTGGAAACACCATATATTTT. This gives the protein CASSGVPGNTIYF.

V usage is TRBV12-3 or TRBV12-4 and J usage is TRBJ1-2; 8 bases map to TRBD1. This CDR3 has 15 residues. The V gene end was trimmed by 6 bases and the J gene end by 4 bases; junction bases not matched to a gene: 10. The CDR3 loop reads CASRGGAGGFYGYTF. CDR3 coding DNA: TGTGCCAGCAGGGGGGGGGCAGGGGGCTTCTATGGCTACACCTTC.

This clonotype was seen ten or more times. V usage is TRBV2 and J usage is TRBJ1-3; the match to TRBD1 covers 8 bases. The CDR3 has 17 amino acids. V shed 3 bases, J shed 0 bases, and the junction held 7 bases outside the gene matches. Germline values: CDR1 SNHLY, CDR2 FYNNEI. CDR3 sequence reads: CASSERRTGISGNTIYF. The DNA for the CDR3 is TGTGCCAGCAGTGAGAGGCGGACAGGGATCTCTGGAAACACCATATATTTT.

This clonotype was counted between two and nine times. This chain connects TRBV18 to TRBJ1-1, with 7 bases aligning to TRBD1. V trimming: 3 bases; J trimming: 6 bases; junction bases outside the gene matches: 10. The CDR3 covers 15 residues. The V gene's germline CDR1 is KGHSH and CDR2 LQKENI. CDR3: CASSPLLPQGAEAFF. For the CDR3, the DNA is TGTGCCAGCTCACCCTTATTACCCCAGGGGGCTGAAGCTTTCTTT.

In this sample, this clonotype turned up a few times. The chain joins TRBV14 to TRBJ1-2; D uncertain. V lost 1 base to trimming and J lost 4 bases, with 7 bases between them. CDR3 length equals 13 residues. The germline CDR1 and CDR2 sequences are SGHDN and FVKESK. DNA of the CDR3: TGTGCCAGCAGCCAAGGGTTTACCTATGGCTACACCTTC. Translated, it gives CASSQGFTYGYTF.

This chain joins TRBV9 and TRBJ2-7; no clear D gene. V was clipped by 7 bases and J by 5 bases, with 10 bases between them. The germline V gene has CDR1 SGDLS and CDR2 YYNGEE. The CDR3 covers 11 residues. The CDR3 DNA follows: TGTGCCAGCGCACTCGAGGACGAGCAGTACTTC. It translates to CASALEDEQYF.

On this clonotype: Since a much larger clone is just one base distant, this may be a read error. The chain uses TRBV20-1 and TRBJ2-5; perhaps D is TRBD1 or TRBD2 (6 bases each). Looked up from germline, CDR1 is DFQATT and CDR2 is SNEGSKA (reference sequence). Trimming took 0 bases from V and 4 from J, leaving 12 bases between them. CDR3 length equals 14 residues. This chain's CDR3 is CSARDVGGSETQYF. CDR3 sequence (DNA): TGCAGTGCTAGAGACGTGGGGGGCTCAGAGACCCAGTACTTC.

This clonotype was observed a handful of times. This chain links TRBV7-2 with TRBJ2-3, with a tentative D call TRBD2 (6 bases). V lost 4 bases and J lost 5, with 13 bases in between. The length of the CDR3 is 14 residues. The germline CDR1 and CDR2 sequences are SGHTA and FQGNSA. DNA of the CDR3: TGTGCCAGCAGCTCCGCCGGGGGAGTAGATACGCAGTATTTT. This gives the protein CASSSAGGVDTQYF.

This clonotype was observed many times. This chain uses TRBV30 with TRBJ2-5; no firm D call. Between the trimmed V and J ends, which lost 7 bases and 5 bases, there was a span of 11 bases. In germline, CDR1 is GTSNPN, CDR2 SVGIG (reference sequence). This CDR3 comprises 11 residues. The chain's CDR3 is CASGRGETQYF. CDR3 bases: TGTGCCTCCGGCCGTGGCGAGACCCAGTACTTC. The full variable domain, rest sourced from reference TRBV30 and TRBJ2-5, is SQTIHQWPATLVQPVGSPLSLECTVEGTSNPNLYWYRQAAGRGLQLLFYSVGIGQISSEVPQNLSASRPQDRQFILSSKKLLLSDSGFYLCASGRGETQYFGPGTRLLVL.

J is TRBJ2-5 and V is TRBV25-1, with 8 positions matching TRBD1. The V gene end was trimmed by 4 bases and the J gene end by 4 bases; junction bases not matched to a gene: 8. There are 15 residues in the CDR3. CDR1 and CDR2 (germline): MGHDK, SYGVNS. DNA of the CDR3: TGTGCCAGCAGTGGGACCCTGCAGGGGGCAGAGACCCAGTACTTC. Its protein product is CASSGTLQGAETQYF.

This clonotype has a count of ten or more. This chain connects TRBV2 to TRBJ2-7, with TRBD1 as a possible D gene (6 bases). Germline V gene data show CDR1 as SNHLY and CDR2 as FYNNEI. Trimming pared 4 bases from V and 2 bases from J, leaving 18 bases between. The CDR3 is 16 residues long. The CDR3 coding sequence is TGTGCCAGCAGTGCCCAAACCGGGACAAATACCTACGAGCAGTACTTC. Translating it yields CASSAQTGTNTYEQYF.

The genes are TRBV9 and TRBJ2-5; D gene ambiguous. The CDR3 is 13 amino acids. CDR1 is SGDLS and CDR2 is YYNGEE in the germline V gene. V lost 4 bases to trimming and J lost 3 bases, with 10 bases between them. The CDR3 loop is CASSSMVEETQYF. The CDR3, as DNA: TGTGCCAGCAGCTCGATGGTGGAAGAGACCCAGTACTTC.

This clonotype has a single count. A much more abundant neighbour one base away suggests this may be a read error. The chain links TRBV7-2 to TRBJ1-1; D gene uncertain. CDR1 is SGHTA and CDR2 is FQGNSA in the germline V gene. The CDR3 sequence is 17 residues long. V was cut by 7 bases and J by 1 base, with 22 bases left in between. This chain's CDR3 is CASKVGRLKATNTEAFF. The DNA for the CDR3 is TGTGCCAGCAAGGTTGGGCGATTGAAAGCAACGAACACTGAAGCTTTCTTT.

Points on this clonotype: A junction boundary mismatches the germline segment, possibly from a read error. The chain is built from TRBV20-1 and TRBJ2-5, with a possible D match to TRBD1 (6 bases). CDR1 is DFQATT and CDR2 is SNEGSKA in the germline V gene (reference sequence). The CDR3 sequence is 8 residues long. CDR3 nucleotides: TGCAGTGCTAGAGATCAGGGGTTT. Its protein product is CSARDQGF.

This clonotype was detected many times. This chain uses TRBV15 with TRBJ2-5, with D possibly matching TRBD1 (5 bases). V was pared by 2 bases and J by 5 bases, with 12 bases between. This CDR3 region has 14 residues. In germline, CDR1 is LNHNV, CDR2 YYDKDF (reference sequence). The CDR3 protein is CATSRQGGGETQYF. In DNA, the CDR3 is TGTGCCACCAGCAGACAGGGTGGTGGGGAGACCCAGTACTTC.

In the case of this clonotype: A single base separates this from a much larger clone, so it may be a read error. V and J are TRBV2 and TRBJ1-2; the D is unclear. V lost 5 bases and J lost 10, with 20 bases in between. CDR1 is SNHLY, CDR2 FYNNEI, per germline. The CDR3 totals 14 residues. CDR3 protein: CASSFVEGAQVYTF. The CDR3 nucleotides are TGTGCCAGCAGTTTCGTGGAGGGAGCCCAAGTCTACACCTTC. Filled out from reference TRBV2 and TRBJ1-2, the complete variable domain reads EPEVTQTPSHQVTQMGQEVILRCVPISNHLYFYWYRQILGQKVEFLVSFYNNEISEKSEIFDDQFSVERPDGSNFTLKIRSTKLEDSAMYFCASSFVEGAQVYTFGSGTRLTVV.